The rows below give T cell receptor beta chains drawn from one sample of a study of cytomegalovirus exposure and HLA in healthy donors. Produced via immunoSEQ multiplex PCR; TCRdb's table is partial and in-frame only. This sample yields around 150,000 clones, of which about 70% are seen a single time; roughly 3% belongs to the top ten. The sequencing sample was made of PBMCs. The source is a man in his forties in good health and CMV-seronegative. CDR3s include the opening cysteine and the closing phenylalanine or tryptophan. Each record gives: J gene, V gene, clone size, D gene, CDR3 DNA, CDR3 protein. A D gene is named only where the DNA matches it firmly. Some rows have no size entry. The others give once, few or many, or a class for an expanded clone.

TRBJ1-2 | TRBV6-5 | once | TRBD1 | TGTGCCAGCAGCCTGTCAGGGGGCGCCGATGGCTACACCTTC | CASSLSGGADGYTF
TRBJ2-3 | TRBV10-3 | . | . | TGTGCCCACTTGGCAGGGGACACAGATACGCAGTATTTT | CAHLAGDTDTQYF
TRBJ1-6 | TRBV6-5 | . | TRBD1 | TGTGCCAGCAGTAACCGGGACAGTAATTCACCCCTCCACTTT | CASSNRDSNSPLHF
TRBJ2-1 | TRBV18 | . | TRBD1 | TGTGCCAGCTCACTCCGGGACAGGGCCTACAATGAGCAGTTCTTC | CASSLRDRAYNEQFF
TRBJ2-7 | TRBV29-1 | . | TRBD1 | TGCAGCGTTGTAGGGTCCGGGACAGGGACCTACGAGCAGTACTTC | CSVVGSGTGTYEQYF
TRBJ1-2 | TRBV5-6 | . | . | TGTGCCAGCAGCGGAATTACAGGACCCATCCGCTATGGCTACACCTTC | CASSGITGPIRYGYTF
TRBJ2-2 | TRBV2 | . | . | TGTGCCAGCAGTGAAAGCGGTCTCCTACCCGGCGGGGAGCTGTTTTTT | CASSESGLLPGGELFF
TRBJ2-7 | TRBV4-3 | . | TRBD1 | TGCGCCAGCAGCCAAGCAGGGGGCGTCTACGAGCAGTACTTC | CASSQAGGVYEQYF
TRBJ2-7 | TRBV10-3 | . | . | TGTGCCATCAGTGAAATGAGTTACGAGCAGTACTTC | CAISEMSYEQYF
TRBJ2-7 | TRBV7-2 | . | TRBD2 | TGTGCCAGCAGCTTAGCTTCTTCGGGCGGGAGCACGGCTAGCGAGCAGTACTTC | CASSLASSGGSTASEQYF
TRBJ1-1 | TRBV2 | . | TRBD1 | TGTGCCAGCAGACCACAGGGGGCCGGGGACACTGAAGCTTTCTTT | CASRPQGAGDTEAFF
TRBJ1-2 | TRBV30 | . | . | TGTGCCTGGATGATACGCCGGGGCTATGGCTACACCTTC | CAWMIRRGYGYTF
TRBJ2-5 | TRBV4-3 | . | TRBD1 | TGCGCCAGCAGCCCTGGACAGGGGCAAGAGACCCAGTACTTC | CASSPGQGQETQYF
TRBJ1-5 | TRBV27 | . | . | TGTGCCAGCAGTTTGGGGCGGCTCCAGCCCCAGCATTTT | CASSLGRLQPQHF
TRBJ1-2 | TRBV6-5 | . | . | TGTGCCAGCAGTTACAACTACCGCACTAACTATGGCTACACCTTC | CASSYNYRTNYGYTF
TRBJ2-3 | TRBV9 | . | . | TGTGCCAGCAGCGCTGGGGAGGAGGTAGATACGCAGTATTTT | CASSAGEEVDTQYF
TRBJ2-1 | TRBV19 | few | TRBD1 | TGTGCCAGTAGTGGGACAGGGGGCTACAATGAGCAGTTCTTC | CASSGTGGYNEQFF
TRBJ2-1 | TRBV5-8 | few | TRBD2 | TGTGCCAGCAGCTTCAGACCGGGACTAGCAGGGTACAATGAGCAGTTCTTC | CASSFRPGLAGYNEQFF
TRBJ2-7 | TRBV5-1 | few | . | TGCGCCAGCAGCATACAGGGTCGCTCCTACGAGCAGTACTTC | CASSIQGRSYEQYF
TRBJ1-2 | TRBV6-1 | . | . | TGTGCCAGCAGTGAAGCGTACAGGGTTGTGGGCAGCTACACCTTC | CASSEAYRVVGSYTF
TRBJ1-1 | TRBV7-8 | . | . | TGTGCCAGCAGCTTCATGGGGGGACGCGTGGGCACTGAAGCTTTCTTT | CASSFMGGRVGTEAFF
TRBJ1-1 | TRBV4-3 | . | . | TGCGCCAGCAGCCCGGGGGGGAACACTGAAGCTTTCTTT | CASSPGGNTEAFF
TRBJ1-2 | TRBV7-2 | . | . | TGTGCCAGCAGCTTAGGACAGCTGGTCTATGGCTACACCTTC | CASSLGQLVYGYTF
TRBJ2-1 | TRBV5-1 | . | TRBD2 | TGCGCCAGCAGCAGACTAGCGGGAGTTCAGAATGAGCAGTTCTTC | CASSRLAGVQNEQFF
TRBJ2-7 | TRBV6-5 | once | TRBD1 | TGTGCCAGCGCAAGGACAGGCGGTAGCGAGCAGTACTTC | CASARTGGSEQYF
TRBJ2-7 | TRBV10-3 | . | TRBD1 | TGTGCCATCAGGGGACAGAACGAGCAGTACTTC | CAIRGQNEQYF
TRBJ1-5 | TRBV28 | . | TRBD1 | TGTGCCAGCACCATTAGACAGGGGGCTTATCAGCCCCAGCATTTT | CASTIRQGAYQPQHF